One T cell receptor (beta chain) is described in this entry. The CDR3 covers 16 residues. The germline CDR1 and CDR2 sequences are MGHRA and YSYEKL. V lost 6 bases and J 1 base, leaving 18 bases between the germline ends. The sample belongs to a study of T-cell memory formation after mild COVID-19. Using its own MiXCR run on the 5' RACE reads, TCRdb lists one record per CDR3 protein. Among 550,000 to 650,000 distinct CDR3 sequences listed, roughly a sixth were seen once. The clonotype originates from an adult woman who had mild COVID-19 (a few samples of this study predate the infection). Cell type and time point are not known. The sequencing input was PBMCs or a T cell subset sorted from them (not recorded which). The chain links TRBV4-1 to TRBJ1-1, with a tentative D call TRBD1 (6 bases). This chain's CDR3 is CASRRRGWEGNTEAFF. The CDR3 DNA is TGCGCCAGCAGGAGAAGGGGGTGGGAGGGGAACACTGAAGCTTTCTTT.